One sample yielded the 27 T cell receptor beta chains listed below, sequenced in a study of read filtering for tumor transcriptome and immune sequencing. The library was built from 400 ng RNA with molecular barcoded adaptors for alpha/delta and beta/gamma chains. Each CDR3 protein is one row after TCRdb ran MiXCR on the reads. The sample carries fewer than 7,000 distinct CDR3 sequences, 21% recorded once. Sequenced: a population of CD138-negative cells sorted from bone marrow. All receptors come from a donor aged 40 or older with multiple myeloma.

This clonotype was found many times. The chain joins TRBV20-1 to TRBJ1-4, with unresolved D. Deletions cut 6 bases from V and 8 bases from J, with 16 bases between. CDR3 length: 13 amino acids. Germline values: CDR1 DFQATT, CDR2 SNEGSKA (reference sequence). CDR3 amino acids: CSAPDWGVEKLFF. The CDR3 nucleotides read TGCAGTGCCCCAGACTGGGGAGTCGAAAAACTGTTTTTT.

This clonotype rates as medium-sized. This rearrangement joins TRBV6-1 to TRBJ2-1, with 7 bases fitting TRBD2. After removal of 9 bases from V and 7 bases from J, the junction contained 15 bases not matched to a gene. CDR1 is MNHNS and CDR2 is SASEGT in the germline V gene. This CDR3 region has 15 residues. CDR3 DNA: TGTGCCAGTACTATAGGGACGGGAGGCTTTAATGAGCAGTTCTTC. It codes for CASTIGTGGFNEQFF.

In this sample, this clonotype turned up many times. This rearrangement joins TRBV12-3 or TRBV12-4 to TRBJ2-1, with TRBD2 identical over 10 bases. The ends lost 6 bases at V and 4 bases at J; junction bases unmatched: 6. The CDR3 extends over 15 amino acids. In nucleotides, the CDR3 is TGTGCCAGCAGAAGACTAGCGGGCGAATACAATGAGCAGTTCTTC. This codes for CASRRLAGEYNEQFF.

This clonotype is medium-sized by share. For the CDR3, the DNA is TGTGCCAGCTCACCCAGACTAGCGGGTGAGCAGTTCTTC. It is translated as CASSPRLAGEQFF. This rearrangement joins TRBV18 to TRBJ2-1; 10 bases line up with TRBD2. The J segment lost 9 bases and the V segment lost 3 bases, leaving 2 bases of the junction unmatched. The CDR3 sequence is 13 residues long. Per germline, CDR1 KGHSH and CDR2 LQKENI.

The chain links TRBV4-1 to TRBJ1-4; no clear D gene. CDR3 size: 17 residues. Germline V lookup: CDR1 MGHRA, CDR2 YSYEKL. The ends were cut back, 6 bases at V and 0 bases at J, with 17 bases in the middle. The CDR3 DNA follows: TGCGCCAGCAGTCGACTTCCCTCCCCTGCAACTAATGAAAAACTGTTTTTT. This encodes CASSRLPSPATNEKLFF.

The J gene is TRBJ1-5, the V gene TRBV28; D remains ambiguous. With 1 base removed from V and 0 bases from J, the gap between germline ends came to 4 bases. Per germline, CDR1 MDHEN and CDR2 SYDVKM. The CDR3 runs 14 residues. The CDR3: CASSLSVSNQPQHF. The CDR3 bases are TGTGCCAGCAGTTTATCAGTTAGCAATCAGCCCCAGCATTTT.

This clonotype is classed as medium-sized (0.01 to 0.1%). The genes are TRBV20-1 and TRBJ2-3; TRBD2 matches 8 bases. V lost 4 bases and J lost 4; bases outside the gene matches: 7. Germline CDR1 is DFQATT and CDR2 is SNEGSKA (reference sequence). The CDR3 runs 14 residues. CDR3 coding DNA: TGCAGTGCTATGTCGACTAGCGTTGCAGATACGCAGTATTTT. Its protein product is CSAMSTSVADTQYF.

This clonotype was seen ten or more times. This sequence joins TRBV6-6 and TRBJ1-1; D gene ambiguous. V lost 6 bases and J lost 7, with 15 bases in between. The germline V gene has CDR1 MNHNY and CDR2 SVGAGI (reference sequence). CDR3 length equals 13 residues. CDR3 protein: CASRGRQRFEAFF. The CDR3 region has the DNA TGTGCCAGCAGAGGCCGTCAACGGTTTGAAGCTTTCTTT.

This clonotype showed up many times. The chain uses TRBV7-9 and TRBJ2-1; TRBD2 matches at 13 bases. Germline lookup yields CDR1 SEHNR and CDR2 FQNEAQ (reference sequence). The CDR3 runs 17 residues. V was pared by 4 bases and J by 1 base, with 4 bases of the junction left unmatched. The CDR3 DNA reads TGTGCCAGCAGCTCCCCGGGACTAGCGGGATCCTACAATGAGCAGTTCTTC. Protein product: CASSSPGLAGSYNEQFF.

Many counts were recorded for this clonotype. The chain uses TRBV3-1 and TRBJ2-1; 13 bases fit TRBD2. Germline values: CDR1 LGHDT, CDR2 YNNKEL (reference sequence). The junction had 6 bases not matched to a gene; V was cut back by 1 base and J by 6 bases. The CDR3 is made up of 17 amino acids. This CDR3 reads CASSQGTSGGILNEQFF. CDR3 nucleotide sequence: TGTGCCAGCAGCCAAGGGACTAGCGGGGGTATACTCAATGAGCAGTTCTTC.

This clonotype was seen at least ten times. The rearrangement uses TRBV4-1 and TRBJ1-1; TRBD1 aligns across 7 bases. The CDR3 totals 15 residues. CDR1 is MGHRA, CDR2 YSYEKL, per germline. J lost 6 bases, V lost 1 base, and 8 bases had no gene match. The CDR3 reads CASSQGKGAGSEAFF. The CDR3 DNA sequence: TGCGCCAGCAGCCAAGGCAAGGGGGCTGGCTCTGAAGCTTTCTTT.

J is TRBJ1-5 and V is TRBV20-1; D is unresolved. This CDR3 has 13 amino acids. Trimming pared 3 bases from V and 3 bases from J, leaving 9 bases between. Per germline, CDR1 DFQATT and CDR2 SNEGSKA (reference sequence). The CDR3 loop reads CSASRGNNQPQHF. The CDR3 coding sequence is TGCAGTGCTAGCCGAGGAAACAATCAGCCCCAGCATTTT.

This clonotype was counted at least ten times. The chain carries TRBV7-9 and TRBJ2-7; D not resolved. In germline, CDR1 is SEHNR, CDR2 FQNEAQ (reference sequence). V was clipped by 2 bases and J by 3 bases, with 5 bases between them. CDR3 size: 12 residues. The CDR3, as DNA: TGTGCCAGCAGCTTAAACCGCTACGAGCAGTACTTC. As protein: CASSLNRYEQYF. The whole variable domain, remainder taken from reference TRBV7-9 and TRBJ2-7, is DTGVSQNPRHKITKRGQNVTFRCDPISEHNRLYWYRQTLGQGPEFLTYFQNEAQLEKSRLLSDRFSAERPKGSFSTLEIQRTEQGDSAMYLCASSLNRYEQYFGPGTRLTVT.

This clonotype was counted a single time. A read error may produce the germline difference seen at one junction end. CDR3 region: CTSSLRDGQETQCF. For the CDR3, the DNA is TGTACCAGCAGCTTGAGGGATGGTCAAGAGACCCAGTGCTTC. J is TRBJ2-5 and V is TRBV7-2; D is possibly TRBD2 (5 bases). The germline V gene has CDR1 SGHTA and CDR2 FQGNSA. This CDR3 contains 14 residues. The full variable domain, in which reference TRBV7-2 and TRBJ2-5 provide the parts outside the CDR3, is GAGVSQSPSNKVTEKGKDVELRCDPISGHTALYWYRQSLGQGLEFLIYFQGNSAPDKSGLPSDRFSAERTGGSVSTLTIQRTQQEDSAVYLCTSSLRDGQETQCFGPGTRLLVL.

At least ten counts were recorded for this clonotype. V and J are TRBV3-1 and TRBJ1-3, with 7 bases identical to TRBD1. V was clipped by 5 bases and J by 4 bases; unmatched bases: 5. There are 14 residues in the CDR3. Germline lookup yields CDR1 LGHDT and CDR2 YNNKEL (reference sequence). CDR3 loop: CASSDRAYGNTIYF. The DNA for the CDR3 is TGTGCCAGCAGCGACAGGGCGTACGGAAACACCATATATTTT.

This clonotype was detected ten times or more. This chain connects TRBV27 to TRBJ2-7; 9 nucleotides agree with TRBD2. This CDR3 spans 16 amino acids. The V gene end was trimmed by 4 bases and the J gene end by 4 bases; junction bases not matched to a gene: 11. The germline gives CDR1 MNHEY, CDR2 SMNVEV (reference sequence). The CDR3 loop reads CASSYSGTSRVYEQYF. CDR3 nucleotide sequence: TGTGCCAGCAGTTACTCGGGGACTAGCCGAGTATACGAGCAGTACTTC.

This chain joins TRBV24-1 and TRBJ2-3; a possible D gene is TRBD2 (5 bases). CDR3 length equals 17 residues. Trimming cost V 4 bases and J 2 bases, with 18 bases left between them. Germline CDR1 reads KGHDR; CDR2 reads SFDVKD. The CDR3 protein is CATSEKRTRTITDTQYF. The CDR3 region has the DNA TGTGCCACCAGTGAGAAGCGGACGAGGACCATCACAGATACGCAGTATTTT.

The CDR3 sequence: CASSLVASGSATQYF. The DNA for the CDR3 is TGTGCCAGCAGCTTGGTCGCCAGCGGGAGTGCTACGCAGTATTTT. The chain has TRBV5-6 and TRBJ2-3, with TRBD2 matching over 8 bases. The germline gives CDR1 SGHDT, CDR2 YYEEEE. This CDR3 region has 15 residues. V was clipped by 0 bases and J by 8 bases; unmatched bases: 8.

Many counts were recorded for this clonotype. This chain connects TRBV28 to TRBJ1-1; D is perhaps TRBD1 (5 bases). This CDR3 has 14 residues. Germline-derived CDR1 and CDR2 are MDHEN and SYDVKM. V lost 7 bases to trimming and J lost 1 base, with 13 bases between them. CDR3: CASTMGGTNTEAFF. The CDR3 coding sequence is TGTGCCAGCACGATGGGGGGGACGAACACTGAAGCTTTCTTT.

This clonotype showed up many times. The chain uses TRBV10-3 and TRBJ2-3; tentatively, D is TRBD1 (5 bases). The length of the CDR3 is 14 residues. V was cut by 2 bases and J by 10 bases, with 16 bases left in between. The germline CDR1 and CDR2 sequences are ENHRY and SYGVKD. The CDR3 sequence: CAISEPKHRGSQYF. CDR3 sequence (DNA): TGTGCCATCAGTGAGCCTAAGCATAGGGGATCGCAGTATTTT.

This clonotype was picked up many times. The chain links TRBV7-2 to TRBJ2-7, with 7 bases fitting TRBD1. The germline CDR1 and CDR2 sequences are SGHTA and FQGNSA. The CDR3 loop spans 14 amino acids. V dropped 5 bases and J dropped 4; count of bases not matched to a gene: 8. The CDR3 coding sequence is TGTGCCAGCAGCACAAACAGGGGCGGGTACGAGCAGTACTTC. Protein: CASSTNRGGYEQYF.

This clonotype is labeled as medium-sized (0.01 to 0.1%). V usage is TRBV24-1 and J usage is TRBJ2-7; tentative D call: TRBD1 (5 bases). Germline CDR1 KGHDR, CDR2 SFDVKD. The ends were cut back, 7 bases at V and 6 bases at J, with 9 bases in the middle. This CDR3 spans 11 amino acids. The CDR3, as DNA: TGTGCCACCAGCCAGGGATCCGAGCAGTACTTC. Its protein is CATSQGSEQYF.

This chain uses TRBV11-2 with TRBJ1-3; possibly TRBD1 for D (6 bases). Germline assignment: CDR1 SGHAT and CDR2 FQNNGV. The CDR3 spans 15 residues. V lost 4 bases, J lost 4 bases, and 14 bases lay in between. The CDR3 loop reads CASSSRGPPGNTIYF. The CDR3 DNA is TGTGCCAGCAGCTCCAGGGGCCCACCCGGAAACACCATATATTTT.

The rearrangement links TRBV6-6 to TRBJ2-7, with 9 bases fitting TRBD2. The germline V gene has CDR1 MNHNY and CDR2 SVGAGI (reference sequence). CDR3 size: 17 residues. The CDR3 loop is CDSSTQRSGSGAYEQYF. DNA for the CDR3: TGTGACAGTAGTACCCAACGTAGCGGGAGTGGGGCCTACGAGCAGTACTTC.

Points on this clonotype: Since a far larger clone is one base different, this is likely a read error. This CDR3 is CASGKTRQGYRPHEAFF. DNA of the CDR3: TGTGCCAGCGGTAAGACTAGACAGGGTTATCGTCCCCATGAAGCTTTCTTT. The V gene is TRBV6-5, the J gene TRBJ1-1; 7 positions match TRBD1. V lost 8 bases and J lost 7; bases outside the gene matches: 22. The CDR3 loop spans 17 amino acids. Germline assignment: CDR1 MNHEY and CDR2 SVGAGI.

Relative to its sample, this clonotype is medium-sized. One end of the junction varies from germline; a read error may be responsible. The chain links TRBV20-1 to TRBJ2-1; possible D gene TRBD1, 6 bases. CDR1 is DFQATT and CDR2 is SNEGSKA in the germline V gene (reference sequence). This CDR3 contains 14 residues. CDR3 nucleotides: TGCAGTGCAAGAGGGGGAAGGGGTACCAATGAGCAGTTCTTC. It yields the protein CSARGGRGTNEQFF.

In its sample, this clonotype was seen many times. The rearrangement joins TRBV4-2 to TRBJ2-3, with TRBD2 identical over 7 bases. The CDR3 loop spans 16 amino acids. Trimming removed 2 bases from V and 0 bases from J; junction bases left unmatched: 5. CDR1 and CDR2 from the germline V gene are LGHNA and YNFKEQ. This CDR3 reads CASSQQAGTSTDTQYF. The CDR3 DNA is TGTGCCAGCAGCCAACAAGCGGGAACTAGCACAGATACGCAGTATTTT.